The 7 T cell receptor beta chains below come from one sample, sequenced in a study of T-cell memory formation after mild COVID-19. Each CDR3 protein is one row after TCRdb ran MiXCR on the 5' RACE reads. Of roughly 410,000 distinct CDR3 sequences listed, 24% are singletons. The sequenced material came from PBMCs or a T cell subset sorted from them (not recorded which). The source of these receptors is an adult woman who had mild COVID-19 (a few samples of this study predate the infection). Cell type and time point are not known.

The V call is TRBV2, the J call TRBJ2-1, with D perhaps matching TRBD2 (5 bases). CDR1 is SNHLY and CDR2 is FYNNEI in the germline V gene. The V gene lost 4 bases and the J gene lost 5 bases, with 12 bases spanning the gap. This CDR3 comprises 14 residues. The CDR3 DNA reads as TGTGCCAGCAGTGCGCTCGGGGATAACAATGAGCAGTTCTTC. Translating it yields CASSALGDNNEQFF. The whole variable domain, filled in from reference TRBV2 and TRBJ2-1, reads EPEVTQTPSHQVTQMGQEVILRCVPISNHLYFYWYRQILGQKVEFLVSFYNNEISEKSEIFDDQFSVERPDGSNFTLKIRSTKLEDSAMYFCASSALGDNNEQFFGPGTRLTVL.

V and J are TRBV25-1 and TRBJ2-7; 9 bases are shared with TRBD1. The CDR3 is 14 residues long. V shed 5 bases and J 2 bases; nucleotides not matched to a gene: 4. Germline V lookup: CDR1 MGHDK, CDR2 SYGVNS. This CDR3 is CASSMDRGAYEQYF. The CDR3 DNA reads TGTGCCAGCAGTATGGACAGGGGAGCCTACGAGCAGTACTTC.

CDR3 loop: CASSPGGQNYEQYF. The CDR3 bases are TGTGCCAGCAGCCCAGGGGGACAAAACTACGAGCAGTACTTC. The J gene is TRBJ2-7, the V gene TRBV4-2, with 7 bases identical to TRBD1. Trimming removed 4 bases from V and 3 bases from J; junction bases left unmatched: 6. The CDR3 consists of 14 residues. Germline lookup yields CDR1 LGHNA and CDR2 YNFKEQ.

V gene TRBV7-3 combines with J gene TRBJ1-1; 9 bases are a match to TRBD1. V lost 2 bases to trimming and J lost 11 bases; unmatched junction nucleotides: 0. The germline gives CDR1 SGHTA, CDR2 FQGTGA. The CDR3 consists of 11 residues. The CDR3 DNA sequence: TGTGCCAGCAGCTTAGGACAGGGGGCTTTCTTT. This encodes CASSLGQGAFF.

This clonotype was picked up a small number of times. The chain employs TRBV11-2 and TRBJ2-5, with a possible D match to TRBD1 (5 bases). In germline, CDR1 is SGHAT, CDR2 FQNNGV. V was clipped by 0 bases and J by 7 bases, with 15 bases between them. The CDR3 is made up of 15 amino acids. CDR3 in amino acids: CASSLDRVEPGTQYF. The CDR3, as DNA: TGTGCCAGCAGCTTAGACAGGGTAGAACCCGGGACCCAGTACTTC.

The genes are TRBV6-5 and TRBJ2-3; D gene unclear. This CDR3 contains 14 residues. Germline V CDR1 and CDR2: MNHEY, SVGAGI. V lost 5 bases and J lost 1, with 10 bases in between. The CDR3 DNA is TGTGCCAGCAGTACCCGATCTGGCACAGATACGCAGTATTTT. This sequence encodes CASSTRSGTDTQYF.

In its sample, this clonotype was seen many times. The rearrangement uses TRBV6-5 and TRBJ2-2, with TRBD1 matching over 11 bases. This CDR3 is 15 amino acids long. Germline V gene sequence: CDR1 MNHEY, CDR2 SVGAGI. The V and J ends lost 4 bases and 6 bases, in that order; junction bases with no gene match: 4. DNA of the CDR3: TGTGCCAGCAGTTCGGACAGGGGGCGATCCGGGGAGCTGTTTTTT. This encodes CASSSDRGRSGELFF.